Listed below are T cell receptor beta chains from one sample, sequenced in a study of technical replicates of blood from a handful of donors. Libraries were prepared by immunoSEQ multiplex PCR; TCRdb keeps only in-frame clonotypes and omits some of them. The sample yields about 54,000 clones, about 93% seen once. Sequenced sample: T cells isolated from PBMCs. These receptors came from a human donor in good health. Each CDR3 is given with its conserved first and last residue.

>TRBV7-3|12|TRBJ2-2
CATRGPTGELFF
>TRBV29-1|10|TRBJ1-1
CSVDEGEAFF
>TRBV5-1|16|TRBJ1-1
CASSLGPGGGLPEAFF
>TRBV10-3|21|TRBJ2-3
CAISESTGLAGGPLEPDTQYF
>TRBV7-2|16|TRBJ2-1
CASSAPLADSYNEQFF
>TRBV9|14|TRBJ2-1
CASSVDAGYNEQFF
>TRBV7-2|13|TRBJ2-5
CASSLLPQETQYF
>TRBV9|14|TRBJ2-7
CASSLVPGFYEQYF
>TRBV6-5|13|TRBJ1-1
CASSYSTGSEAFF
>TRBV11-2|15|TRBJ2-1
CATDLAGGADNEQFF
>TRBV5-1|16|TRBJ2-3
CASSSRTSGEGNTQYF
>TRBV13|13|TRBJ2-3
CASSSNTLHTQYF
>TRBV5-4|18|TRBJ2-7
CASSLKVGRLAGSYEQYF
>TRBV12-5|15|TRBJ1-2
CASGPDRAFEDGYTF
>TRBV11-2|15|TRBJ1-2
CASSQDRGRVRGYTF
>TRBV10-3|13|TRBJ1-1
CAISESHTAEAFF
>TRBV28|12|TRBJ1-5
CASPDRNQPQHF
>TRBV12-5|18|TRBJ1-1
CASGLVTGSELWGTEAFF
>TRBV15|10|TRBJ1-3
CATSKAQKHF
>TRBV9|14|TRBJ1-1
CASRPFGANTEAFF
>TRBV14|15|TRBJ2-3
CASSRNSGGTDTQYF
>TRBV5-1|16|TRBJ2-7
CASSLLAGELGYEQYF
>TRBV5-6|17|TRBJ1-3
CASSLVRRHLSGNTIYF
>TRBV28|16|TRBJ2-7
CASSFQTHGRNYEQYF
>TRBV10-3|13|TRBJ2-7
CAISGVGGYEQYF
>TRBV6-5|14|TRBJ1-1
CASSYGTGNTEAFF
>TRBV28|15|TRBJ2-7
CASSLTGGFSYEQYF
>TRBV5-6|12|TRBJ1-2
CASTLMNYGYTF
>TRBV9|16|TRBJ2-2
CASRDDRGTNTGELFF
>TRBV5-4|13|TRBJ1-4
CASSLSVNEKLFF
>TRBV5-4|14|TRBJ2-7
CASSLGSGLYEQYF
>TRBV5-1|14|TRBJ2-1
CASSTGQGTNEQFF
>TRBV11-2|15|TRBJ2-7
CASSLGGQGASEQYF
>TRBV15|16|TRBJ1-2
CATRTGAEGFFYGYTF
>TRBV13|13|TRBJ2-5
CASSSTRTKTQYF
>TRBV29-1|14|TRBJ2-2
CSVDGTSSNGELFF
>TRBV7-9|14|TRBJ2-3
CASSLAQMGDTQYF
>TRBV9|13|TRBJ1-1
CASSKPGKAEAFF
>TRBV6-5|14|TRBJ2-5
CASSYGTNQETQYF
>TRBV15|15|TRBJ1-4
CATSRDKGPNEKLFF